These 19 T cell receptor beta chains were all obtained from the same sample, sequenced in a study of blood T cells in healthy people across ages. A second PCR of about 7 to 12 cycles used a sample-barcoded 5' primer and a J-beta primer mix. MiXCR was run by TCRdb on the 5' RACE reads, yielding one entry per CDR3 protein. This sample carries around 1,600,000 distinct CDR3 sequences, under 55% of them seen once, and the ten largest clones take roughly 3.7%. The source material was blood. The receptors originated from a woman aged 18 to 35 in good health.

The chain links TRBV4-3 to TRBJ2-1; weak D call: TRBD2 (6 bases). CDR1 LGHNA and CDR2 YSLEER come from the germline V gene. The V gene lost 1 base and the J gene lost 5 bases, with 12 bases spanning the gap. CDR3 length: 15 residues. In DNA, the CDR3 is TGCGCCAGCAGCCAAGTTGGCGGGGTTAACAATGAGCAGTTCTTC. Translated: CASSQVGGVNNEQFF.

The sample holds one count of this clonotype. The germline gene is not matched at one end of the junction; a read error may be the cause. The J gene is TRBJ1-2, the V gene TRBV27; 8 bases are a match to TRBD1. Germline V gene lookup returns CDR1 MNHEY and CDR2 SMNVEV (reference sequence). The CDR3 is made up of 15 amino acids. CDR3 sequence (DNA): TGTACCAGCAGTTTCCTGACAGGGGCAGTTTATGGCTACACCTTC. This codes for CTSSFLTGAVYGYTF.

This clonotype was found a few times. The genes are TRBV27 and TRBJ2-3, with 7 bases aligning to TRBD1. Germline lookup yields CDR1 MNHEY and CDR2 SMNVEV (reference sequence). Trimming cost V 4 bases and J 4 bases; bases outside gene matches: 11. The CDR3 runs 16 residues. DNA for the CDR3: TGTGCCAGCAGTTCTACGACAGGGTGGTACGCAGATACGCAGTATTTT. It yields the protein CASSSTTGWYADTQYF.

This chain connects TRBV6-6 to TRBJ2-7; D possibly uses TRBD1 or TRBD2 (5 bases each). The J call is doubtful: the DNA matches TRBJ2-4 better. The CDR3 consists of 14 residues. Per the germline V gene, CDR1 is MNHNY and CDR2 is SVGAGI (reference sequence). The CDR3 loop reads CATRTGKGKNIQYF. The CDR3 DNA reads as TGTGCCACCCGGACGGGGAAGGGGAAAAACATTCAGTACTTC.

The rearrangement uses TRBV20-1 and TRBJ2-1, with D possibly being TRBD1 (6 bases). CDR3 size: 13 residues. The ends were cut back, 6 bases at V and 4 bases at J, with 13 bases in the middle. Germline V gene data show CDR1 as DFQATT and CDR2 as SNEGSKA (reference sequence). CDR3 protein: CSAARTVYNEQFF. DNA of the CDR3: TGCAGTGCCGCACGGACAGTTTACAATGAGCAGTTCTTC.

This clonotype showed up many times. The CDR3 region has the DNA TGCGCCAGCGCCAGGGGCTACGAGCAGTACTTC. Its translation: CASARGYEQYF. The rearrangement joins TRBV4-1 to TRBJ2-7; perhaps TRBD1 as D (6 bases). The CDR3 is 11 residues long. V lost 8 bases and J lost 3, with 8 bases in between. Germline V CDR1 and CDR2: MGHRA, YSYEKL.

This clonotype showed up just a few times. This chain joins TRBV6-1 and TRBJ1-5, with a possible D match to TRBD1 (5 bases). Germline V lookup: CDR1 MNHNS, CDR2 SASEGT. V lost 2 bases and J lost 4, with 12 bases in between. The CDR3 contains 15 residues. CDR3 DNA sequence: TGTGCCAGCAGTGAAATGAGGGGTGGTAATCAGCCCCAGCATTTT. As protein: CASSEMRGGNQPQHF.

The chain combines TRBV9 with TRBJ2-1; TRBD2 matches 9 bases. Unmatched junction bases numbered 19, after V lost 3 bases and J lost 0 bases. The CDR3 is made up of 21 amino acids. Germline V gene lookup returns CDR1 SGDLS and CDR2 YYNGEE. The chain's CDR3 is CASSADRVFWTSADSYNEQFF. CDR3 coding DNA: TGTGCCAGCAGCGCCGACAGGGTGTTTTGGACTAGCGCCGACTCCTACAATGAGCAGTTCTTC.

This clonotype was observed a few times. The chain employs TRBV7-9 and TRBJ2-3; D gene unclear. V lost 1 base and J lost 6, with 11 bases in between. The CDR3 contains 14 residues. Germline loops: CDR1 SEHNR, CDR2 FQNEAQ (reference sequence). In nucleotides, the CDR3 is TGTGCCAGCAGCTTAGTCGCTACAGCGGATACGCAGTATTTT. This translates into CASSLVATADTQYF. Based on the CDR3 plus reference TRBV7-9 and TRBJ2-3, the full variable domain is DTGVSQNPRHKITKRGQNVTFRCDPISEHNRLYWYRQTLGQGPEFLTYFQNEAQLEKSRLLSDRFSAERPKGSFSTLEIQRTEQGDSAMYLCASSLVATADTQYFGPGTRLTVL.

CDR3 amino acids: CASYPGLVFNEQYF. In DNA, the CDR3 is TGTGCCAGCTACCCAGGACTAGTTTTCAATGAGCAGTACTTC. The chain employs TRBV12-3 or TRBV12-4 and TRBJ2-5, with TRBD2 matching over 7 bases. The CDR3 sequence is 14 residues long. The V gene end was trimmed by 8 bases and the J gene end by 11 bases; junction bases not matched to a gene: 17.

V usage is TRBV5-6 and J usage is TRBJ1-1; D ambiguous. CDR1 and CDR2 from the germline V gene are SGHDT and YYEEEE. V dropped 2 bases and J dropped 1 base, with 6 bases sitting between them. The CDR3 contains 13 residues. The CDR3 region is CASSFWTNTEAFF. CDR3 in DNA: TGTGCCAGCAGCTTTTGGACGAACACTGAAGCTTTCTTT. The full variable domain, completed using reference TRBV5-6 and TRBJ1-1, is DAGVTQSPTHLIKTRGQQVTLRCSPKSGHDTVSWYQQALGQGPQFIFQYYEEEERQRGNFPDRFSGHQFPNYSSELNVNALLLGDSALYLCASSFWTNTEAFFGQGTRLTVV.

This clonotype was counted only a few times. The chain combines TRBV24-1 with TRBJ1-2; D is unclear. V was clipped by 7 bases and J by 2 bases, with 7 bases between them. Per the germline V gene, CDR1 is KGHDR and CDR2 is SFDVKD. This CDR3 comprises 12 residues. The CDR3 DNA reads as TGTGCCACCAGCCGGCAGAACTATGGCTACACCTTC. The encoded protein is CATSRQNYGYTF.

This clonotype turned up a few times. V is TRBV20-1 and J is TRBJ2-5; D gene unclear. This CDR3 is 12 amino acids long. V was shortened by 0 bases and J by 13 bases, with 15 bases between the two germline ends. Per germline, CDR1 DFQATT and CDR2 SNEGSKA (reference sequence). The chain's CDR3 is CSARDWSTARYF. DNA of the CDR3: TGCAGTGCTAGAGACTGGAGCACTGCTCGGTACTTC.

This clonotype showed up just a few times. The V and J genes are TRBV29-1 and TRBJ2-2, with a weak D call TRBD1 (6 bases). The V and J ends lost 4 bases and 1 base respectively, with 10 bases between them. Germline CDR1 is SQVTM and CDR2 is ANQGSEA. The CDR3 covers 14 residues. CDR3 amino acids: CSVVGQRNTGELFF. CDR3 in DNA: TGCAGCGTTGTCGGACAGAGGAACACCGGGGAGCTGTTTTTT.

This chain connects TRBV28 to TRBJ2-1; TRBD1 agrees at 8 bases. The tail of the sequence fits TRBJ2-7 better, so the J call may be wrong. Looked up from germline, CDR1 is MDHEN and CDR2 is SYDVKM. The CDR3 is 17 residues long. The CDR3 nucleotides are TGTGCCAGCAGTTTATCATACCTACGGGACAGGTACAATGAGCAGTACTTC. Protein sequence: CASSLSYLRDRYNEQYF.

This clonotype was picked up a small number of times. The V gene is TRBV11-2, the J gene TRBJ2-4; 14 bases are shared with TRBD2. The CDR3 covers 17 residues. The trim removed 6 bases at V and 4 bases at J, leaving 8 bases unmatched. Germline V gives CDR1 SGHAT, CDR2 FQNNGV. In DNA form, the CDR3 reads TGTGCCAGCAGGGCAGGGACTAGCGGGGGACGGAAAAACATTCAGTACTTC. Translation gives CASRAGTSGGRKNIQYF. The whole variable domain, filled in from reference TRBV11-2 and TRBJ2-4, reads EAGVAQSPRYKIIEKRQSVAFWCNPISGHATLYWYQQILGQGPKLLIQFQNNGVVDDSQLPKDRFSAERLKGVDSTLKIQPAKLEDSAVYLCASRAGTSGGRKNIQYFGAGTRLSVL.

The chain couples TRBV7-2 to TRBJ2-5, with TRBD2 identical over 7 bases. The germline CDR1 and CDR2 sequences are SGHTA and FQGNSA. This CDR3 is built from 14 residues. CDR3 loop: CAISGTLLYNEQYF. The DNA for the CDR3 is TGTGCGATCAGCGGGACCCTCCTATACAATGAGCAGTACTTC.

This chain connects TRBV21-1 to TRBJ2-4; the table's D call, TRBD2, has no DNA check behind it. The end of the DNA is better explained by TRBJ2-7, so the J call may be wrong. TRBV21-1 is an annotated pseudogene. The CDR3 loop spans 15 amino acids. The CDR3 nucleotides read TGTGCCACCACTCTTTCCAAGGTCCGGGACTACGAGCAGTACTTC. Amino acids: CATTLSKVRDYEQYF.

The chain uses TRBV20-1 and TRBJ2-1; 10 nucleotides line up with TRBD1. V lost 0 bases and J lost 0; bases outside the gene matches: 5. Germline loops: CDR1 DFQATT, CDR2 SNEGSKA (reference sequence). The CDR3 covers 17 residues. Here the CDR3 DNA reads TGCAGTGCTAGAGACTTGACAGGGGGCAGCTCCTACAATGAGCAGTTCTTC. It codes for CSARDLTGGSSYNEQFF.